A selection of T cell receptor beta chains follows, all from one sample in a study of OX40 agonist ivuxolimab in advanced cancers. Clones were sequenced by immunoSEQ multiplex PCR, and TCRdb holds only the in-frame ones, with some missing. The data show about 80,000 clones, 80% to 90% seen once. Sequenced material: CD4+ or CD8+ T cells sorted from blood, taken in a trial of the OX40 agonist ivuxolimab. The receptors stem from an adult with an advanced solid tumor such as melanoma, head and neck, liver or kidney cancer. CDR3s include the opening cysteine and the closing phenylalanine or tryptophan. D genes are given only for firm matches. Not all rows give a size; the values are once, few, many and, for expanded clones, a class.

abundance,d_gene,j_gene,v_gene,CDR3aa,CDR3nt
-,TRBD2,TRBJ2-3,TRBV5-1,CASSSELAGASTDTQYF,TGCGCCAGCAGCTCAGAGCTAGCGGGGGCGAGCACAGATACGCAGTATTTT
-,-,TRBJ1-6,TRBV5-5,CASSFGQYNSPLHF,TGTGCCAGCAGCTTCGGGCAGTATAATTCACCCCTCCACTTT
-,-,TRBJ1-2,TRBV30,CACSTGLAYGYTF,TGTGCCTGCAGCACAGGGTTGGCCTATGGCTACACCTTC
-,-,TRBJ1-1,TRBV18,CASSPSNTEAFF,TGTGCCAGCTCACCCTCGAACACTGAAGCTTTCTTT
-,-,TRBJ1-1,TRBV6-1,CASMIQGWTEAFF,TGTGCCAGCATGATCCAGGGATGGACTGAAGCTTTCTTT
-,-,TRBJ2-7,TRBV13,CASSSKVGYEQYF,TGTGCCAGCAGCTCGAAGGTAGGGTACGAGCAGTACTTC
-,-,TRBJ1-4,TRBV6-5,CASSYSHATNEKLFF,TGTGCCAGCAGTTACTCGCATGCAACTAATGAAAAACTGTTTTTT
-,-,TRBJ2-4,TRBV6-1,CASSDGGSLRAKNIQYF,TGTGCCAGCAGTGACGGGGGTTCCCTCAGGGCCAAAAACATTCAGTACTTC
-,TRBD2,TRBJ2-1,TRBV7-3,CASSPLGGSYNEQFF,TGTGCCAGCAGCCCTTTGGGAGGGTCATACAATGAGCAGTTCTTC
once,-,TRBJ1-2,TRBV14,CASSQDLRSPSGYTF,TGTGCCAGCAGCCAAGATCTCCGGTCCCCTAGTGGCTACACCTTC
-,-,TRBJ2-1,TRBV13,CASRLNNEQFF,TGTGCCAGCAGACTTAACAATGAGCAGTTCTTC
-,-,TRBJ1-5,TRBV7-9,CASSRSGGNQPQHF,TGTGCCAGCAGCCGTAGCGGGGGGAATCAGCCCCAGCATTTT
-,-,TRBJ1-2,TRBV7-3,CASSLTGQDGYTF,TGTGCCAGCAGCTTAACTGGGCAGGATGGCTACACCTTC
-,TRBD2,TRBJ2-1,TRBV10-3,CAISEAGLATTLYNEQFF,TGTGCCATCAGTGAGGCGGGACTAGCGACCACTCTTTACAATGAGCAGTTCTTC
-,-,TRBJ1-2,TRBV21-1,CASSATAFYGYTF,TGTGCCAGCAGCGCGACTGCCTTTTATGGCTACACCTTC
-,-,TRBJ1-1,TRBV18,CASSPRSPGLGEAFF,TGTGCCAGCTCACCAAGGAGTCCGGGGCTCGGTGAAGCTTTCTTT
-,-,TRBJ1-4,TRBV7-6,CASSPLSGHDFTTNEKLFF,TGTGCCAGCAGCCCCCTCTCGGGACACGACTTTACAACTAATGAAAAACTGTTTTTT
few,TRBD1,TRBJ1-1,TRBV28,CASSSPGQGRNTEAFF,TGTGCCAGCAGTTCCCCGGGACAGGGTCGGAACACTGAAGCTTTCTTT
-,-,TRBJ1-2,TRBV7-9,CASSRLGGKEGYTF,TGTGCCAGCAGTCGGTTAGGGGGGAAGGAGGGCTACACCTTC
-,-,TRBJ2-2,TRBV5-1,CASSFNQGNTGELFF,TGCGCCAGCAGCTTCAACCAGGGGAACACCGGGGAGCTGTTTTTT
-,-,TRBJ1-1,TRBV30,CAGGLTEAFF,TGTGCCGGGGGGCTGACTGAAGCTTTCTTT
once,-,TRBJ2-5,TRBV11-2,CASSRGVQETQYF,TGTGCCAGCAGCCGAGGGGTTCAAGAGACCCAGTACTTC
-,-,TRBJ1-2,TRBV25-1,CASSERLYGYTF,TGTGCCAGCAGTGAAAGGCTATATGGCTACACCTTC
-,-,TRBJ1-4,TRBV6-5,CASREAGREEKLFF,TGTGCCAGCAGGGAGGCGGGTCGCGAAGAAAAACTGTTTTTT
-,-,TRBJ1-1,TRBV7-6,CASSSTSGGMNTEAFF,TGTGCCAGCAGCTCGACATCGGGGGGGATGAACACTGAAGCTTTCTTT
-,TRBD2,TRBJ2-1,TRBV7-2,CASSLRTSGSEQFF,TGTGCCAGCAGCCTCCGGACTAGCGGGAGTGAGCAGTTCTTC
-,-,TRBJ2-1,TRBV2,CASSVEPPISSYNEQFF,TGTGCCAGCAGTGTAGAGCCTCCGATTAGCTCCTACAATGAGCAGTTCTTC
-,TRBD1,TRBJ1-6,TRBV2,CAITGQGRSPLHF,TGTGCCATTACCGGACAGGGGCGATCACCCCTCCACTTT
few,-,TRBJ1-1,TRBV20-1,CSATGRAEAFF,TGCAGTGCTACGGGGAGGGCTGAAGCTTTCTTT
once,-,TRBJ1-4,TRBV5-6,CASSLARAGPLNEKLFF,TGTGCCAGCAGCTTGGCCAGGGCAGGGCCCCTTAATGAAAAACTGTTTTTT
-,-,TRBJ1-5,TRBV4-1,CASSQDFRQTNQPQHF,TGCGCCAGCAGCCAAGATTTTCGCCAGACCAATCAGCCCCAGCATTTT
-,-,TRBJ2-6,TRBV27,CASSSHRSSGANVLTF,TGTGCCAGCAGTTCCCACAGGTCCTCTGGGGCCAACGTCCTGACTTTC
-,-,TRBJ2-2,TRBV10-3,CAIRDASNTGELFF,TGTGCCATCAGGGACGCCTCGAACACCGGGGAGCTGTTTTTT
-,-,TRBJ2-5,TRBV5-4,CASSLAGTQETQYF,TGTGCCAGCAGCTTGGCCGGGACCCAAGAGACCCAGTACTTC
-,TRBD2,TRBJ2-3,TRBV5-4,CASSFSGASTDTQYF,TGTGCCAGCAGCTTTAGCGGGGCTAGCACAGATACGCAGTATTTT
-,-,TRBJ1-1,TRBV5-4,CASAPALNTEAFF,TGTGCCAGCGCTCCGGCGTTGAACACTGAAGCTTTCTTT
-,-,TRBJ1-2,TRBV2,CASSVRSRNYGYTF,TGTGCCAGCAGTGTCAGATCGCGGAACTATGGCTACACCTTC
-,-,TRBJ1-1,TRBV7-2,CASSLSGGVTEAFF,TGTGCCAGCAGCTTATCGGGAGGGGTCACTGAAGCTTTCTTT
-,TRBD1,TRBJ1-2,TRBV19,CASRKGANYGYTF,TGTGCCAGTAGAAAGGGGGCGAACTATGGCTACACCTTC
-,-,TRBJ2-1,TRBV6-5,CASSPRGEGPTEQFF,TGTGCCAGCAGCCCAAGGGGGGAGGGCCCCACTGAGCAGTTCTTC
-,-,TRBJ1-3,TRBV5-1,CASSPMGNSGNTIYF,TGCGCCAGCAGCCCCATGGGGAATTCTGGAAACACCATATATTTT
-,-,TRBJ2-5,TRBV12-5,CASGPMGQETQYF,TGTGCTAGTGGCCCCATGGGGCAGGAGACCCAGTACTTC
-,-,TRBJ1-1,TRBV7-2,CASSFQRVEAFF,TGTGCCAGCAGCTTCCAGCGGGTGGAAGCTTTCTTT
-,TRBD1,TRBJ1-6,TRBV18,CASSPPGTAGYNSPLHF,TGTGCCAGCTCACCACCAGGGACAGCTGGCTATAATTCACCCCTCCACTTT
-,-,TRBJ1-2,TRBV7-2,CASSYEGRGYTF,TGTGCCAGCAGCTACGAAGGACGTGGCTACACCTTC
-,TRBD1,TRBJ1-1,TRBV7-2,CASSFTGGMNTEAFF,TGTGCCAGCAGCTTCACAGGGGGGATGAACACTGAAGCTTTCTTT
-,TRBD1,TRBJ2-1,TRBV2,CANKQGASYNEQFF,TGTGCCAACAAGCAGGGGGCGTCCTACAATGAGCAGTTCTTC
-,-,TRBJ2-1,TRBV5-1,CASSLTAGTTYNEQFF,TGCGCCAGCAGCCTCACGGCCGGGACCACCTACAATGAGCAGTTCTTC
few,-,TRBJ1-1,TRBV19,CASRDTPNTEAFF,TGTGCCAGTAGGGACACCCCAAACACTGAAGCTTTCTTT
-,-,TRBJ1-3,TRBV5-1,CASSTASGNTIYF,TGCGCCAGCAGCACGGCGAGCGGGAACACCATATATTTT
-,-,TRBJ1-5,TRBV7-9,CASSYQGIGNQPQHF,TGTGCCAGCAGCTATCAGGGAATCGGCAATCAGCCCCAGCATTTT
-,TRBD2,TRBJ2-3,TRBV2,CASRDIAGRRRDTQYF,TGTGCCAGCAGGGATATAGCGGGGCGGCGCCGAGATACGCAGTATTTT
-,-,TRBJ1-2,TRBV7-6,CASSLQNGVLLGGYTF,TGTGCCAGCAGCTTACAGAACGGGGTTTTATTGGGTGGCTACACCTTC
-,-,TRBJ1-1,TRBV4-3,CASSQAGSRNTEAFF,TGCGCCAGCAGCCAAGCCGGAAGTCGGAACACTGAAGCTTTCTTT
-,-,TRBJ1-6,TRBV28,CASSFLPNSPLHF,TGTGCCAGCAGTTTCTTACCCAATTCACCCCTCCACTTT
-,TRBD2,TRBJ2-3,TRBV28,CASNGGVSTDTQYF,TGTGCCAGCAATGGGGGGGTTAGCACAGATACGCAGTATTTT
-,-,TRBJ1-2,TRBV7-2,CASSLGDPRPYGYTF,TGTGCCAGCAGCTTAGGGGACCCAAGGCCCTATGGCTACACCTTC
-,-,TRBJ1-2,TRBV7-9,CASSFAVGPQVDRYTF,TGTGCCAGCAGCTTCGCCGTCGGACCCCAGGTCGATCGCTACACCTTC
-,-,TRBJ2-3,TRBV12-2,CASRLGGEPSGGASTDTQYF,TGTGCAAGTCGCTTAGGAGGGGAGCCTAGCGGGGGGGCCAGCACAGATACGCAGTATTTT